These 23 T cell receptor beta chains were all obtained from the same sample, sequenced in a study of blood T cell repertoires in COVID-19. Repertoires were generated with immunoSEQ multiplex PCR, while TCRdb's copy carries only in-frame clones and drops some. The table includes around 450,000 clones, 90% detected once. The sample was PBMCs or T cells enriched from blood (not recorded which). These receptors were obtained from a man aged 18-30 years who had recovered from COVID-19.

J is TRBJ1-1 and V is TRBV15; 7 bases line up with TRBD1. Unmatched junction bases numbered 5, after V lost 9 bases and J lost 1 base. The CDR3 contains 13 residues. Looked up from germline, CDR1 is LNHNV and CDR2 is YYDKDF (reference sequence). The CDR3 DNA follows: TGTGCCACGGGGACAGCTACGAACACTGAAGCTTTCTTT. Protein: CATGTATNTEAFF. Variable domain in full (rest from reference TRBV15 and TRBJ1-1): DAMVIQNPRYQVTQFGKPVTLSCSQTLNHNVMYWYQQKSSQAPKLLFHYYDKDFNNEADTPDNFQSRRPNTSFCFLDIRSPGLGDTAMYLCATGTATNTEAFFGQGTRLTVV.

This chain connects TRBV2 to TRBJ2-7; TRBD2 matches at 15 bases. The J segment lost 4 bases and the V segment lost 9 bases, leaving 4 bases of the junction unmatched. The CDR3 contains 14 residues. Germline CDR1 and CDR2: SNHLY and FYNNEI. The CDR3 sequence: CARGLAGGYYEQYF. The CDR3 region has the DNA TGTGCCAGGGGACTAGCGGGAGGTTATTACGAGCAGTACTTC. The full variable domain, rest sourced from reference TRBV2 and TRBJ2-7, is EPEVTQTPSHQVTQMGQEVILRCVPISNHLYFYWYRQILGQKVEFLVSFYNNEISEKSEIFDDQFSVERPDGSNFTLKIRSTKLEDSAMYFCARGLAGGYYEQYFGPGTRLTVT.

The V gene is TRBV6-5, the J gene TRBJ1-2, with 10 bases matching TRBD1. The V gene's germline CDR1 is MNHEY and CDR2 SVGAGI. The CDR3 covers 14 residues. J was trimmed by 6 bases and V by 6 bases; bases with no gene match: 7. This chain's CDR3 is CASSPRGQGNGYTF. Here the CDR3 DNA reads TGTGCCAGCAGCCCGCGGGGACAGGGGAATGGCTACACCTTC.

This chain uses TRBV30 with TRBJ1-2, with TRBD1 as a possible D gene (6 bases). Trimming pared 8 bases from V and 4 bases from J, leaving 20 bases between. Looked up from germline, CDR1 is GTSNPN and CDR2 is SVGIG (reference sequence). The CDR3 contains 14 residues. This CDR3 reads CAGQKTYGIYGYTF. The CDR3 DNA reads TGTGCCGGACAGAAAACCTACGGCATCTATGGCTACACCTTC.

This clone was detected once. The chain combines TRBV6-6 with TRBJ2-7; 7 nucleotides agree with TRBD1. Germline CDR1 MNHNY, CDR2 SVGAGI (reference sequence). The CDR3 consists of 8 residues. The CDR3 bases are TGTGCCAGCGGAACGACAGGGGTC. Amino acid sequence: CASGTTGV.

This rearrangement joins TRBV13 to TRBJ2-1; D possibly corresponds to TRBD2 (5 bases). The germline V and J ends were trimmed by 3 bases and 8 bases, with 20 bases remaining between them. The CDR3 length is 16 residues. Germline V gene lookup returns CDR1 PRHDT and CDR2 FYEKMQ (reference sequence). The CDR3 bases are TGTGCCAGCAGCTTTGACGGGATGAAATCCAATGATGAGCAGTTCTTC. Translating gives CASSFDGMKSNDEQFF.

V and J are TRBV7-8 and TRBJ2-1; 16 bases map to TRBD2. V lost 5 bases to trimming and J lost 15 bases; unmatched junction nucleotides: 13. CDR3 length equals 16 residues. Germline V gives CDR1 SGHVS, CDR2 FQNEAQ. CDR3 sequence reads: CASSPWTVGLAGGRFF. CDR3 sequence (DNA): TGTGCCAGCAGCCCTTGGACCGTGGGACTAGCGGGAGGGAGGTTCTTC.

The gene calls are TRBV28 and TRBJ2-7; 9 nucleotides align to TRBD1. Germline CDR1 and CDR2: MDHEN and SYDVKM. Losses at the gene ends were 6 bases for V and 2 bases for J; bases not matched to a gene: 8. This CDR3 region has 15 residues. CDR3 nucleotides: TGTGCCAGCAGCCGCGGGACAGGGAGTGCCTACGAGCAGTACTTC. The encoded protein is CASSRGTGSAYEQYF.

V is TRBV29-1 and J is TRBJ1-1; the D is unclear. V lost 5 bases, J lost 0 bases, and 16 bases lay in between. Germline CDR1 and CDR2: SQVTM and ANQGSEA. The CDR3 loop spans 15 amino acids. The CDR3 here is CSVSARLQLNTEAFF. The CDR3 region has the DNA TGCAGCGTTTCCGCTAGGCTCCAATTGAACACTGAAGCTTTCTTT.

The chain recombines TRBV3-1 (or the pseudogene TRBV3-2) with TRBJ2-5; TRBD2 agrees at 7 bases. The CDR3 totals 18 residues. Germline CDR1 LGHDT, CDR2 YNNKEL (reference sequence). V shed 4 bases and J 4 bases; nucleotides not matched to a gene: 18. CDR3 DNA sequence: TGTGCCAGCAGCCTTCCATACCCGCAAGCGGGGCGGGGAGAGACCCAGTACTTC. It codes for CASSLPYPQAGRGETQYF.

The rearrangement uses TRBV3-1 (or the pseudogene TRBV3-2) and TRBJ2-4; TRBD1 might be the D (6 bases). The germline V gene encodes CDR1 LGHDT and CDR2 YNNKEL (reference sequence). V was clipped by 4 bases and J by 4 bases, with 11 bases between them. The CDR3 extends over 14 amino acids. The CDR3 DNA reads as TGTGCCAGCAGCCTCAGGGGCCCGAAAAACATTCAGTACTTC. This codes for CASSLRGPKNIQYF.

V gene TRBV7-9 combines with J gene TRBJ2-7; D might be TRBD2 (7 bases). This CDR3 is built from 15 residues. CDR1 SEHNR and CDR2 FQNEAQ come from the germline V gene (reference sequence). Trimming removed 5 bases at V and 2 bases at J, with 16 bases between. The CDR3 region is CASSAWEGGTYEQYF. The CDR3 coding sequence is TGTGCCAGCAGCGCATGGGAGGGGGGAACCTACGAGCAGTACTTC.

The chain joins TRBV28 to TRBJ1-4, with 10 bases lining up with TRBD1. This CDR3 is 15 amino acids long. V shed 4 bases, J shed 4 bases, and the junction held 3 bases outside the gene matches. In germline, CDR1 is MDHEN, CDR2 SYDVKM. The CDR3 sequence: CASSSRTGGNEKLFF. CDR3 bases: TGTGCCAGCAGTTCCAGGACAGGGGGTAATGAAAAACTGTTTTTT.

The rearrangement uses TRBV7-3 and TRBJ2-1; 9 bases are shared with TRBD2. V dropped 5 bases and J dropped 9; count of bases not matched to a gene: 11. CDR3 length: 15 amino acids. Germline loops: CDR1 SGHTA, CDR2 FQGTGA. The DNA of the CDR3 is TGTGCCAGCAGCCCCCAACCAGCGGGGGGCGGTGAGCAGTTCTTC. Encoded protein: CASSPQPAGGGEQFF.

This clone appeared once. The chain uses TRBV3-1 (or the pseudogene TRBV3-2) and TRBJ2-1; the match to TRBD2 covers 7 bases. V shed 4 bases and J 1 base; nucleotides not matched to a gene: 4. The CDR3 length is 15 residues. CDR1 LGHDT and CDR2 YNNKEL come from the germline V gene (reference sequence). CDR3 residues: CASSPYSGSYNEQFF. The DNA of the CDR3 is TGTGCCAGCAGCCCCTATAGCGGGTCCTACAATGAGCAGTTCTTC.

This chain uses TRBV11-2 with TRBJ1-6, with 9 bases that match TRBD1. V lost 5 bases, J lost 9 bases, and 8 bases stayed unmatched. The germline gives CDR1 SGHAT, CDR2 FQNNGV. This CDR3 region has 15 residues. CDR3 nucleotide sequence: TGTGCCAGCAGCCTCTACAGGGGGCAAGGTTCACCCCTCCACTTT. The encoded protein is CASSLYRGQGSPLHF.

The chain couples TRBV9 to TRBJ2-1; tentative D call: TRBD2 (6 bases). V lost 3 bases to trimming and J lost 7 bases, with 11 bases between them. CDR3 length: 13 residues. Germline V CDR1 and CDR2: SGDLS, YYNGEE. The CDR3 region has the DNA TGTGCCAGCAGCGACATGGAGGGGAATGAGCAGTTCTTC. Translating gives CASSDMEGNEQFF.

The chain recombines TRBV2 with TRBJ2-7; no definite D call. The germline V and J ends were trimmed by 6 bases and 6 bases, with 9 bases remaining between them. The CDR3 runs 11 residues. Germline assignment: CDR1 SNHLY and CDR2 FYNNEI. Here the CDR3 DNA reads TGTGCCAGCAGACTATCATCCGAGCAGTACTTC. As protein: CASRLSSEQYF.

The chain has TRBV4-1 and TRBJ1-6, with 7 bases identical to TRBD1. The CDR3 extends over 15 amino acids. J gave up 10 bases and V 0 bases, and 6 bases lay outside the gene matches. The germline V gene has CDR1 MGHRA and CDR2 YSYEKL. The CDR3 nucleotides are TGCGCCAGCAGCCAAGAGGGGGGCAGGGGGTCACCCCTCCACTTT. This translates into CASSQEGGRGSPLHF.

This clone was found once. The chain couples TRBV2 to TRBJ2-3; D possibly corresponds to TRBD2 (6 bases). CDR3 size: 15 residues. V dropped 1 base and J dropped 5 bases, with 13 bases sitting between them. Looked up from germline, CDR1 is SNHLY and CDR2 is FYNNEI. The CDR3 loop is CASSEVRREGDTQYF. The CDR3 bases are TGTGCCAGCAGTGAAGTGCGGCGGGAAGGAGATACGCAGTATTTT.

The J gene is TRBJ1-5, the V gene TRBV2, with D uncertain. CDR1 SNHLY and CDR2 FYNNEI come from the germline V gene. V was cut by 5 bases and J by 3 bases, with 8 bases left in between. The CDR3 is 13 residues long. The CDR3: CASSPRHNQPQHF. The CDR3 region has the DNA TGTGCCAGCAGTCCGCGACACAATCAGCCCCAGCATTTT. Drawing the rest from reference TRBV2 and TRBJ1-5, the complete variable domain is EPEVTQTPSHQVTQMGQEVILRCVPISNHLYFYWYRQILGQKVEFLVSFYNNEISEKSEIFDDQFSVERPDGSNFTLKIRSTKLEDSAMYFCASSPRHNQPQHFGDGTRLSIL.

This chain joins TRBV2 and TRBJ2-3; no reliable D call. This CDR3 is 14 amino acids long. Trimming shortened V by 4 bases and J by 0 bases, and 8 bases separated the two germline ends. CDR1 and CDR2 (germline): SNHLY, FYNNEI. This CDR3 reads CASSARRSTDTQYF. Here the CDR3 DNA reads TGTGCCAGCAGTGCGAGGCGAAGCACAGATACGCAGTATTTT.

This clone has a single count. The CDR3 reads CAGGAGAKNIQYF. Here the CDR3 DNA reads TGCGCCGGCGGGGCGGGAGCCAAAAACATTCAGTACTTC. This sequence joins TRBV10-2 and TRBJ2-4, with D possibly TRBD2 on 6 matching bases. The CDR3 contains 13 residues. Germline V gives CDR1 WSHSY, CDR2 SAAADI. V lost 11 bases and J 0 bases, leaving 11 bases between the germline ends.